What follows is one T cell receptor (beta chain) and its context. Its antigen is unknown. The data were obtained in a study of CD8 T cells in ankylosing spondylitis. Study-wide findings and caveats: Researchers report that disease-linked clones proved CD8+ and relatively rare in peripheral blood. Blood of patients with ankylosing spondylitis appeared to be characterized by a TCR beta motif of eight highly homologous variants. In reactive arthritis synovial fluid and blood, some motif variants had been reported before.

The length of the CDR3 is 14 residues. Germline CDR1 reads SGHNT; CDR2 reads YENEEA. V was pared by 7 bases and J by 0 bases, with 12 bases between. Via MiXCR, TCRdb re-called the 5' RACE reads, giving one row per CDR3 protein. The sample holds around 100,000 distinct CDR3 sequences, around 24% seen once. The sequenced sample consisted of synovial fluid, either unsorted or a sorted T cell fraction (not recorded which). This chain connects TRBV11-3 to TRBJ2-5; unclear D gene. The TCR originated in a male donor with ankylosing spondylitis. The CDR3 spells CASTLWADQETQYF. The CDR3 nucleotides are TGTGCCAGCACCCTTTGGGCAGACCAAGAGACCCAGTACTTC.